Shown below are 29 T cell receptor beta chains from a single sample sequenced in a study of blood T cell repertoires in COVID-19. Produced via immunoSEQ multiplex PCR; TCRdb's table is partial and in-frame only. The sample consists of 200,000 to 250,000 clones, roughly 80% of them appearing once. Sequenced material: peripheral blood. These receptors were obtained from a woman in her 70s with acute or convalescent COVID-19.

This sequence joins TRBV6-2 or TRBV6-3 and TRBJ2-5; 13 bases match TRBD2. Trimming at V came to 6 bases and at J to 4 bases, leaving 8 bases not matched to a gene. CDR1 is MNHEY, CDR2 SVGEGT, per germline. The CDR3 is 16 amino acids. CDR3 nucleotides: TGTGCCAGCAGCCTAAGACTAGCGGGGGGAACAGAGACCCAGTACTTC. The encoded protein is CASSLRLAGGTETQYF.

The chain recombines TRBV6-5 with TRBJ2-4, with D unclear. The CDR3 loop spans 11 amino acids. Germline V gene lookup returns CDR1 MNHEY and CDR2 SVGAGI. V was pared by 2 bases and J by 11 bases, with 7 bases between. CDR3 DNA sequence: TGTGCCAGCAGTTACGGGCAGTTTCAGTACTTC. Amino acids: CASSYGQFQYF.

The chain joins TRBV15 to TRBJ2-3, with 8 bases lining up with TRBD1. This CDR3 has 15 amino acids. Germline V gene sequence: CDR1 LNHNV, CDR2 YYDKDF (reference sequence). J was trimmed by 4 bases and V by 5 bases; bases with no gene match: 8. The CDR3 spells CATSGGQGGADTQYF. In DNA, the CDR3 is TGTGCCACCAGCGGCGGACAGGGAGGCGCAGATACGCAGTATTTT.

The chain uses TRBV24-1 and TRBJ2-1; tentative D call: TRBD2 (7 bases). The CDR3 is made up of 15 amino acids. The germline V and J ends were trimmed by 4 bases and 9 bases, with 18 bases remaining between them. The germline V gene has CDR1 KGHDR and CDR2 SFDVKD. Here the CDR3 DNA reads TGTGCCACCAGTGACCCCGGAGGGGGGGCCGGTGAGCAGTTCTTC. Its protein product is CATSDPGGGAGEQFF.

The chain combines TRBV25-1 with TRBJ1-4; perhaps TRBD1 as D (6 bases). V was cut by 3 bases and J by 7 bases, with 12 bases left in between. Germline V gene data show CDR1 as MGHDK and CDR2 as SYGVNS. This CDR3 is built from 14 residues. CDR3 region: CASSDWAGAEKLFF. The DNA of the CDR3 is TGTGCCAGCAGTGATTGGGCAGGGGCTGAAAAACTGTTTTTT.

This sequence joins TRBV29-1 and TRBJ1-1; a possible D gene is TRBD1 (5 bases). V gave up 8 bases and J gave up 2 bases, with 18 bases separating them. In germline, CDR1 is SQVTM, CDR2 ANQGSEA. CDR3 length equals 14 residues. The CDR3 sequence is CSSSRVEGNTEAFF. In nucleotides, the CDR3 is TGCAGCTCGAGCAGGGTCGAAGGCAACACTGAAGCTTTCTTT.

This chain joins TRBV6-2 or TRBV6-3 and TRBJ1-1; 8 positions match TRBD1. Unmatched junction bases numbered 8, after V lost 2 bases and J lost 3 bases. Germline V gene sequence: CDR1 MNHEY, CDR2 SVGEGT. CDR3 size: 16 residues. For the CDR3, the DNA is TGTGCCAGCAGTTACACAGCAGGGGGCAGTTACACTGAAGCTTTCTTT. Translating gives CASSYTAGGSYTEAFF.

The chain has TRBV21-1 and TRBJ1-6; the table names TRBD1, a call not compared with the DNA. TRBV21-1 is labeled a pseudogene. The CDR3 is made up of 16 amino acids. The CDR3 nucleotides are TGTGCCAGCAAAATCGAGGTAGGACAGGGCCCTTCGCCCCTCCACTTT. Translating gives CASKIEVGQGPSPLHF.

The gene calls are TRBV4-1 and TRBJ2-7; D might be TRBD1 (5 bases). The CDR3 consists of 15 residues. Germline V gene lookup returns CDR1 MGHRA and CDR2 YSYEKL. V dropped 1 base and J dropped 6 bases, with 16 bases sitting between them. This CDR3 is CASSQGEGASGEQYF. The CDR3 DNA follows: TGCGCCAGCAGCCAAGGGGAAGGGGCTTCGGGCGAGCAGTACTTC.

This chain uses TRBV6-5 with TRBJ2-6; no firm D call. Germline V lookup: CDR1 MNHEY, CDR2 SVGAGI. V was trimmed by 4 bases and J by 1 base, leaving 5 bases between them. CDR3 size: 14 residues. The CDR3 spells CASSLESGANVLTF. In DNA form, the CDR3 reads TGTGCCAGCAGTTTGGAGTCTGGGGCCAACGTCCTGACTTTC.

This clone was observed a handful of times. The sample carries other DNA sequences with the same CDR3. The V call is TRBV6-1, the J call TRBJ1-2; D uncertain. Germline V gene lookup returns CDR1 MNHNS and CDR2 SASEGT. V lost 2 bases to trimming and J lost 2 bases, with 6 bases between them. The CDR3 covers 13 residues. The CDR3 sequence is CASSEPENYGYTF. As DNA, the CDR3 is TGTGCCAGCAGTGAACCCGAGAACTATGGCTACACCTTC.

The gene calls are TRBV25-1 and TRBJ2-2; 9 bases map to TRBD1. Trimming took 7 bases from V and 6 from J; bases not matched to a gene: 6. CDR1 and CDR2 (germline): MGHDK, SYGVNS. The length of the CDR3 is 14 residues. CDR3 nucleotides: TGTGCCAGCAATCGACAGGGGGGTGCCGGGGAGCTGTTTTTT. It codes for CASNRQGGAGELFF.

The genes are TRBV7-3 and TRBJ2-3; weak D call: TRBD1 (6 bases). There are 17 residues in the CDR3. Germline-derived CDR1 and CDR2 are SGHTA and FQGTGA. V lost 0 bases and J lost 0, with 13 bases in between. Here the CDR3 reads CASSLTGTPTSTDTQYF. The CDR3, as DNA: TGTGCCAGCAGCTTAACCGGGACACCCACTAGCACAGATACGCAGTATTTT.

This chain uses TRBV6-5 with TRBJ1-2, with 8 positions matching TRBD1. The V and J ends lost 5 bases and 4 bases, in that order; junction bases with no gene match: 3. The CDR3 spans 13 residues. Germline loops: CDR1 MNHEY, CDR2 SVGAGI. CDR3 DNA: TGTGCCAGCAGTCGACAGGGGTCCTATGGCTACACCTTC. Amino acids: CASSRQGSYGYTF.

This chain joins TRBV2 and TRBJ1-1; the D is unclear. Trimming stripped 2 bases from V and 1 base from J, with 5 bases between. The germline CDR1 and CDR2 sequences are SNHLY and FYNNEI. The CDR3 covers 13 residues. The DNA for the CDR3 is TGTGCCAGCAGTGAATGGAGGAACACTGAAGCTTTCTTT. Its protein is CASSEWRNTEAFF.

The gene calls are TRBV6-5 and TRBJ1-2; D is unresolved. The CDR3 covers 12 residues. Germline CDR1 reads MNHEY; CDR2 reads SVGAGI. Trimming pared 8 bases from V and 4 bases from J, leaving 11 bases between. The CDR3 DNA follows: TGTGCCAGCGAGGAGCAGTTCTATGGCTACACCTTC. Its protein is CASEEQFYGYTF.

In this sample, this clone turned up a few times. This chain uses TRBV5-1 with TRBJ1-2, with a tentative D call TRBD1 (6 bases). There are 14 residues in the CDR3. Germline lookup yields CDR1 SGHRS and CDR2 YFSETQ. Trimming took off 4 bases at V and 6 bases at J, with 16 bases between the two ends. CDR3 region: CASSPSQGMDGYTF. The CDR3 DNA sequence: TGCGCCAGCAGCCCGTCCCAGGGGATGGATGGCTACACCTTC.

The chain recombines TRBV6-5 with TRBJ1-6; D may be TRBD1 (5 bases). The V end lost 3 bases, the J end lost 6 bases, and 9 bases lay between the germline ends. The germline V gene encodes CDR1 MNHEY and CDR2 SVGAGI. The CDR3 runs 14 residues. CDR3 nucleotide sequence: TGTGCCAGCAGTTATGGGGGGGGTAATTCACCCCTCCACTTT. Amino acid sequence: CASSYGGGNSPLHF.

As for this clone: The identical CDR3 is also encoded by other nucleotide sequences in the sample. The J gene is TRBJ2-5, the V gene TRBV5-1; 7 bases match TRBD1. V lost 2 bases and J lost 1; bases outside the gene matches: 5. The CDR3 has 15 amino acids. Looked up from germline, CDR1 is SGHRS and CDR2 is YFSETQ. The CDR3 here is CASSLGGGGQETQYF. CDR3 nucleotide sequence: TGCGCCAGCAGCTTAGGGGGCGGAGGCCAAGAGACCCAGTACTTC.

The gene calls are TRBV19 and TRBJ2-1; a weak D match, TRBD1 (5 bases). From germline, CDR1 is LNHDA and CDR2 SQIVND (reference sequence). The CDR3 is made up of 14 amino acids. Trimming cost V 4 bases and J 7 bases, with 14 bases left between them. CDR3 in DNA: TGTGCCAGTAGTAATGCACCCAGGGTAAATGAGCAGTTCTTC. Amino acid sequence: CASSNAPRVNEQFF.

This chain connects TRBV7-2 to TRBJ1-2; D gene ambiguous. There are 15 residues in the CDR3. V was trimmed by 2 bases and J by 4 bases, leaving 14 bases between them. Germline-derived CDR1 and CDR2 are SGHTA and FQGNSA. The CDR3 protein is CASSLRLRGSYGYTF. In DNA, the CDR3 is TGTGCCAGCAGCTTAAGGCTACGGGGTTCCTATGGCTACACCTTC.

This clone was observed a single time. This chain joins TRBV12-3 or TRBV12-4 and TRBJ2-5; D is unresolved. This CDR3 has 13 residues. V gave up 3 bases and J gave up 1 base, with 6 bases separating them. Here the CDR3 reads CASSFLRQETQYF. The CDR3 bases are TGTGCCAGCAGTTTTCTTCGCCAAGAGACCCAGTACTTC.

The gene calls are TRBV5-1 and TRBJ2-5; 14 bases are shared with TRBD2. The germline CDR1 and CDR2 sequences are SGHRS and YFSETQ. The J segment lost 2 bases and the V segment lost 5 bases, leaving 5 bases of the junction unmatched. The CDR3 sequence is 16 residues long. CDR3: CASRTGTSGGQETQYF. For the CDR3, the DNA is TGCGCCAGCAGAACAGGGACTAGCGGGGGACAAGAGACCCAGTACTTC.

This sequence joins TRBV19 and TRBJ1-5; no reliable D call. Per germline, CDR1 LNHDA and CDR2 SQIVND (reference sequence). Trimming removed 6 bases at V and 2 bases at J, with 11 bases between. The CDR3 length is 14 residues. The CDR3 coding sequence is TGTGCCAGTAGGTCGGGATGGGGCAATCAGCCCCAGCATTTT. This encodes CASRSGWGNQPQHF.

The V call is TRBV5-6, the J call TRBJ2-7; a possible D gene is TRBD2 (5 bases). The CDR3 spans 15 residues. Looked up from germline, CDR1 is SGHDT and CDR2 is YYEEEE. Trimming left V 2 bases short and J 2 bases short, with 14 bases between. The CDR3 coding sequence is TGTGCCAGCAGCTTCCGGGGAGCAGTGACCTACGAGCAGTACTTC. This sequence encodes CASSFRGAVTYEQYF.

This rearrangement joins TRBV7-2 to TRBJ2-7, with 7 bases lining up with TRBD2. V was clipped by 5 bases and J by 6 bases; unmatched bases: 4. CDR3 length: 12 amino acids. CDR1 SGHTA and CDR2 FQGNSA come from the germline V gene. In nucleotides, the CDR3 is TGTGCCAGCAGCGGGGGGGGGATCGAGCAGTACTTC. It specifies CASSGGGIEQYF.

This clone was found a few times. The chain couples TRBV19 to TRBJ1-1, with D possibly matching TRBD1 (5 bases). The germline V gene has CDR1 LNHDA and CDR2 SQIVND (reference sequence). V was clipped by 5 bases and J by 12 bases, with 22 bases between them. CDR3 length equals 14 residues. This chain's CDR3 is CASSFWDLGTATFF. The CDR3 DNA reads as TGTGCCAGTAGTTTTTGGGACTTAGGGACGGCAACTTTCTTT.

This sequence joins TRBV6-5 and TRBJ1-2; 7 bases agree with TRBD1. Looked up from germline, CDR1 is MNHEY and CDR2 is SVGAGI. J lost 3 bases, V lost 7 bases, and 5 bases had no gene match. The CDR3 has 13 residues. The CDR3 nucleotides are TGTGCCAGCAAACTTGGGACAGACTATGGCTACACCTTC. This gives the protein CASKLGTDYGYTF.

The chain has TRBV7-9 and TRBJ1-4; perhaps TRBD1 as D (5 bases). The CDR3 totals 14 residues. CDR1 and CDR2 from the germline V gene are SEHNR and FQNEAQ (reference sequence). Trimming removed 0 bases at V and 3 bases at J, with 5 bases between. The CDR3 DNA reads as TGTGCCAGCAGCTTAGCAGGGGCTAATGAAAAACTGTTTTTT. Its translation is CASSLAGANEKLFF.